This is a list of T cell receptor beta chains from one sample in a study of cytomegalovirus exposure and HLA in healthy donors. The repertoire was sequenced with immunoSEQ multiplex PCR; TCRdb's copy has only in-frame clones and lacks some. The table includes 90,000 to 95,000 clones, over 75% detected once. The sample comprised PBMCs. All receptors derive from a girl aged 2 to 9 in good health and CMV-seropositive. The conserved cysteine and the conserved F or W are not part of the CDR3 here.

len,v_gene,CDR3aa
14,TRBV7-9,ASSPPGAHSYNEQF
11,TRBV5-1,ASNLGQGGKLF
11,TRBV5-1,ASSNSGDYGYT
12,TRBV14,ASSRRAGDNEQF
12,TRBV19,ASSMRTGNTEAF
10,TRBV6-5,ASRGGVHEQF
12,TRBV4-1,ASSLLPQEGEQY
9,TRBV5-5,ASSMSYEQY
14,TRBV4-1,ASSPSHYSSGNTIY
12,TRBV27,ASLNRGYTHEQY
13,TRBV5-1,ASTRMGGSGNTIY
13,TRBV29-1,SVASGYASYNEQF
12,TRBV28,ASNTQGAAGGYT
13,TRBV2,ASSQKTRAPTEAF
15,TRBV7-9,ASTQSTRGIAKNIQY
13,TRBV28,ASSFESSSYNEQF
15,TRBV7-2,ASSLDFLAGFKNIQY
13,TRBV7-2,ASSAGLAGGREQY
11,TRBV9,ASSPTFYNEQF
11,TRBV6-1,ATARAHNYGYT
12,TRBV14,ASSQDRLDITPN
10,TRBV29-1,SVGGGNQPQH
12,TRBV4-3,ASSQSGTSNEQF
12,TRBV10-3,AISDLGGLDGYT
12,TRBV13,ASSARQGGNTIY
12,TRBV6-5,ASSQESSADTQY
10,TRBV29-1,SVVRGRNEQF